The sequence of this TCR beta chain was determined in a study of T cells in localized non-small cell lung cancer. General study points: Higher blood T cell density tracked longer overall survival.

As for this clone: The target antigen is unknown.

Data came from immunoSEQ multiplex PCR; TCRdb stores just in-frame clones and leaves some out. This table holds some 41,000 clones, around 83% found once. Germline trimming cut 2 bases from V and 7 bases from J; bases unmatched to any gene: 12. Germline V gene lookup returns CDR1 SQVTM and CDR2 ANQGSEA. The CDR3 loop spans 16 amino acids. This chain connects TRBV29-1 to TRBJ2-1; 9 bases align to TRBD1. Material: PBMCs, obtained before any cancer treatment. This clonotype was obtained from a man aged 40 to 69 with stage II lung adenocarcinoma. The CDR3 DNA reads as TGCAGCGTTGAAAATTGGGTGACAGGGGGTCTGAATGAGCAGTTCTTC. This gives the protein CSVENWVTGGLNEQFF.